This T cell receptor (beta chain) came from a study of cytomegalovirus exposure and HLA in healthy donors. The PCR made use of 60 Vbeta and 13 Jbeta primers. Original handling: In a later analysis, some 80 million unique TCR beta chains included roughly 11 million shared by two or more donors. Libraries were prepared by immunoSEQ multiplex PCR; TCRdb keeps only in-frame clonotypes and omits some of them. V and J calls and clone size are those listed in that table; D and trimming were worked out from the DNA. The table shows approximately 140,000 clones, with roughly two thirds occurring only once. CDR3 size: 15 residues. Germline-derived CDR1 and CDR2 are SGHRS and YFSETQ. The J segment lost 6 bases and the V segment lost 4 bases, leaving 4 bases of the junction unmatched.

The chain employs TRBV5-1 and TRBJ2-3; 14 bases line up with TRBD2. Material: PBMCs. The origin of this receptor is a human donor in good health. CDR3 nucleotide sequence: TGCGCCAGCAGCCAGGGACTAGCGGGAGCCGATACGCAGTATTTT. This gives the protein CASSQGLAGADTQYF.